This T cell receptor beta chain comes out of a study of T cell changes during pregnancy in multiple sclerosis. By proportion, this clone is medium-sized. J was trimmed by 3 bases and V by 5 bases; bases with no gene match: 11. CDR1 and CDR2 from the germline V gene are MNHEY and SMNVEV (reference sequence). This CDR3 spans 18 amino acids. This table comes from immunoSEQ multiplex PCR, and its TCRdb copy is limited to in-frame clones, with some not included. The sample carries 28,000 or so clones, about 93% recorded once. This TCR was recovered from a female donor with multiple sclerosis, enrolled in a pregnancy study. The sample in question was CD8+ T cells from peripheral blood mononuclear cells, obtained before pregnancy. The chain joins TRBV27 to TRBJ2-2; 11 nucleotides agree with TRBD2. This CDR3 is CASSPRLAGWVDTGELFF. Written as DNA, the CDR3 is TGTGCCAGCAGTCCCCGACTAGCGGGATGGGTCGACACCGGGGAGCTGTTTTTT.